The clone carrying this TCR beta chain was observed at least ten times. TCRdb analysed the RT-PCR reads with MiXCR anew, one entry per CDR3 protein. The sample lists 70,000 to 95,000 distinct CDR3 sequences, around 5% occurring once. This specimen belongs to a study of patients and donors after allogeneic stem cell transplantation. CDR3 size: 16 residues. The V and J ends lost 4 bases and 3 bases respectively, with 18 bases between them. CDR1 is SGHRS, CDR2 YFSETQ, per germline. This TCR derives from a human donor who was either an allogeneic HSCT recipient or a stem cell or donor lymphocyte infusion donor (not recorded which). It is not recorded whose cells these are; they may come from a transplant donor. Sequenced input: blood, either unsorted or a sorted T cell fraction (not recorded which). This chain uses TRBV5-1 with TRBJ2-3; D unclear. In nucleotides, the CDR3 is TGCGCCAGCAGCCAACACCAGTCCGATGTAACAGATACGCAGTATTTT. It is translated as CASSQHQSDVTDTQYF. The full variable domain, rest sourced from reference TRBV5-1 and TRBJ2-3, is KAGVTQTPRYLIKTRGQQVTLSCSPISGHRSVSWYQQTPGQGLQFLFEYFSETQRNKGNFPGRFSGRQFSNSRSEMNVSTLELGDSALYLCASSQHQSDVTDTQYFGPGTRLTVL.